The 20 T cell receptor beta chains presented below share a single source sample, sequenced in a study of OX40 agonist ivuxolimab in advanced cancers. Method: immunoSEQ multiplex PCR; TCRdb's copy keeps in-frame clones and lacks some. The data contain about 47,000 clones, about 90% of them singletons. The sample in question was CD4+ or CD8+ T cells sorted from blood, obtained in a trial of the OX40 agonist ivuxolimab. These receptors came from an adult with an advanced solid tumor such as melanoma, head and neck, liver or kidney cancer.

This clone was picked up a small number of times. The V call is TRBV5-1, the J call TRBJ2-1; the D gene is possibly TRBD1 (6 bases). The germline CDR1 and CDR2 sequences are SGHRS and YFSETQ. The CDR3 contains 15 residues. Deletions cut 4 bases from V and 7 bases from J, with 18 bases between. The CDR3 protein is CASSPNLDRQNEQFF. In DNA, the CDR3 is TGCGCCAGCAGCCCAAACCTCGACAGGCAAAATGAGCAGTTCTTC.

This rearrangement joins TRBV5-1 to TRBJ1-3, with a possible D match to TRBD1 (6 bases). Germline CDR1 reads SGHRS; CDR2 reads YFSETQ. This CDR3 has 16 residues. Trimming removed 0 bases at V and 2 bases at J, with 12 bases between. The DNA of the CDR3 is TGCGCCAGCAGCTTGGCCCGAGGGGGAGCTGGAAACACCATATATTTT. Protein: CASSLARGGAGNTIYF.

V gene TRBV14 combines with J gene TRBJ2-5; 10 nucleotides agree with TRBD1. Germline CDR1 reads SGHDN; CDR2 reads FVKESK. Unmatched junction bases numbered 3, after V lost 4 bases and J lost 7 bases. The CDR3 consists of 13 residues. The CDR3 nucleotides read TGTGCCAGCAGCCCGACAGGGGGCGCGACCCAGTACTTC. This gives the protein CASSPTGGATQYF. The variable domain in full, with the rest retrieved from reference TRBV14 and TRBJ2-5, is EAGVTQFPSHSVIEKGQTVTLRCDPISGHDNLYWYRRVMGKEIKFLLHFVKESKQDESGMPNNRFLAERTGGTYSTLKVQPAELEDSGVYFCASSPTGGATQYFGPGTRLLVL.

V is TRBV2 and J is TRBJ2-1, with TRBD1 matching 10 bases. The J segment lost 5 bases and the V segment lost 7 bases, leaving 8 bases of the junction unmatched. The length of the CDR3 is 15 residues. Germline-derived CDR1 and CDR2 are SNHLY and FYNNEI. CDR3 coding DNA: TGTGCCAGCAATTTAGGGACAGGGGTCCACAATGAGCAGTTCTTC. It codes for CASNLGTGVHNEQFF.

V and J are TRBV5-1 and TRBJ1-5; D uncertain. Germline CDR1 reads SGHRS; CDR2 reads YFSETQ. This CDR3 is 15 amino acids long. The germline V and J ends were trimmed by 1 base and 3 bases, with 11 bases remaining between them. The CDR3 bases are TGCGCCAGCAGCTTGAGCGGGATTGACAATCAGCCCCAGCATTTT. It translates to CASSLSGIDNQPQHF.

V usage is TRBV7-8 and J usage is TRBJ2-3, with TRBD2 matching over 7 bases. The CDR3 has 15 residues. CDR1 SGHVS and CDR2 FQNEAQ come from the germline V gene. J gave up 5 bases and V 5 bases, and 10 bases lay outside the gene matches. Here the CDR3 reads CASSPPGLVIDTQYF. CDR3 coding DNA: TGTGCCAGCAGCCCCCCTGGACTAGTTATAGATACGCAGTATTTT.

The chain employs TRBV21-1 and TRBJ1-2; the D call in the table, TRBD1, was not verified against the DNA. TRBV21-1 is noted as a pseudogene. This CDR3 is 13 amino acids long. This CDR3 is CASSQGDRDGYTF. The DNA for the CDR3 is TGTGCCAGCAGCCAAGGGGACAGGGATGGCTACACCTTC.

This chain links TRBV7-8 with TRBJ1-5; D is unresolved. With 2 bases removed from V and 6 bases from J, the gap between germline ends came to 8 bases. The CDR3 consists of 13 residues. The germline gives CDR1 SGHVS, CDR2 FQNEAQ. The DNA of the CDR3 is TGTGCCAGCAGCTTAACCGGTGGTCAGCCCCAGCATTTT. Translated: CASSLTGGQPQHF.

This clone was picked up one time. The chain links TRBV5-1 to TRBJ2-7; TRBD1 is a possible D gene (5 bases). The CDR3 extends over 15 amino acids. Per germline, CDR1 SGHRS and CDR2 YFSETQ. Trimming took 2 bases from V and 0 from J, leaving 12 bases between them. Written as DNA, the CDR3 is TGCGCCAGCAGCTTAGGGCAGGGAAGCTCCTACGAGCAGTACTTC. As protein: CASSLGQGSSYEQYF.

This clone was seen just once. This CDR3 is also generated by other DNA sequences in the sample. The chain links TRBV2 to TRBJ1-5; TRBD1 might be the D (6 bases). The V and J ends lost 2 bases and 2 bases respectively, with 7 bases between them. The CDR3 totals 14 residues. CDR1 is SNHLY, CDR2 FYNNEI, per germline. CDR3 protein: CASSERGGNQPQHF. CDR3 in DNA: TGTGCCAGCAGTGAAAGGGGGGGCAATCAGCCCCAGCATTTT.

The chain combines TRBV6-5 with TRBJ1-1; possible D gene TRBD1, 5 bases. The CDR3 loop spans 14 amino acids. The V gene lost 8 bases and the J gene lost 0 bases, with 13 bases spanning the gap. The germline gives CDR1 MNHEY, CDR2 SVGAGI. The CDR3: CASHDSVMNTEAFF. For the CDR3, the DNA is TGTGCCAGCCACGACAGTGTCATGAACACTGAAGCTTTCTTT.

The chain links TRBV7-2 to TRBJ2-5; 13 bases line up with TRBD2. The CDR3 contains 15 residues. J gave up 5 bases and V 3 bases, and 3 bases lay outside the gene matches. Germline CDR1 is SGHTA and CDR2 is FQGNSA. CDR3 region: CASSLGLAGRETQYF. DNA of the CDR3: TGTGCCAGCAGCTTGGGACTAGCGGGGCGGGAGACCCAGTACTTC.

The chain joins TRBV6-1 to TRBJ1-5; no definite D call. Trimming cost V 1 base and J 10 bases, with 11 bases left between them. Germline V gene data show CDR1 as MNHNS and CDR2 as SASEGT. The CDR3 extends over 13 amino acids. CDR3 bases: TGTGCCAGCAGTGAAGGCTTAGGGTTTCCCCAGCATTTT. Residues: CASSEGLGFPQHF.

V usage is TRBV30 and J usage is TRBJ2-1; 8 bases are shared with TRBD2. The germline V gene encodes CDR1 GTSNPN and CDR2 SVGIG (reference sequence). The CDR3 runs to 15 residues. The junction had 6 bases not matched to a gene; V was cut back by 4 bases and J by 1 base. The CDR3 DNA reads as TGTGCCTGGATGGGGGCGGGAGGATCCTACAATGAGCAGTTCTTC. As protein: CAWMGAGGSYNEQFF.

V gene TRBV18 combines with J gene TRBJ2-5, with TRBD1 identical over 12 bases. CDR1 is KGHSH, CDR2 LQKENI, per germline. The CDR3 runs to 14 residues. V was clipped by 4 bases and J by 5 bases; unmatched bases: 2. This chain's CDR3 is CASSLGTGGETQYF. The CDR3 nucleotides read TGTGCCAGCTCACTAGGGACAGGGGGCGAGACCCAGTACTTC.

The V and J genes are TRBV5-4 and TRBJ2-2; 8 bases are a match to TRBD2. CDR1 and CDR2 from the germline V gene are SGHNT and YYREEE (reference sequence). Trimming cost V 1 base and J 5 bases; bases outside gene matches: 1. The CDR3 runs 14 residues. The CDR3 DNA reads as TGTGCCAGCAGCTTGCGGGGGGGAACCGGGGAGCTGTTTTTT. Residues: CASSLRGGTGELFF.

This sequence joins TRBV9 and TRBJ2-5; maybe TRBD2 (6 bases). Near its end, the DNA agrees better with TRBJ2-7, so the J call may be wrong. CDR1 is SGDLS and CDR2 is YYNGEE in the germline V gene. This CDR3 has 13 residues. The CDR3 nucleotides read TGTGCCAGCAGCGTAGGGCGGGGAGACGAGCAGTACTTC. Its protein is CASSVGRGDEQYF.

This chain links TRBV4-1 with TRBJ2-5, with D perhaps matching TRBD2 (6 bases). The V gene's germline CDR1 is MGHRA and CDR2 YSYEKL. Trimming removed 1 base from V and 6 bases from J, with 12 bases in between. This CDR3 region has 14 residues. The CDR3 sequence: CASSQGERAKTQYF. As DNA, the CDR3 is TGCGCCAGCAGCCAAGGGGAGCGGGCAAAGACCCAGTACTTC.

The CDR3, as DNA: TGTGCCAGCAGCCTACCGGATCCACAAGAGACCCAGTACTTC. Its protein is CASSLPDPQETQYF. The V call is TRBV7-9, the J call TRBJ2-5; D uncertain. V lost 5 bases and J lost 2, with 12 bases in between. CDR3 size: 14 residues. Germline loops: CDR1 SEHNR, CDR2 FQNEAQ (reference sequence).

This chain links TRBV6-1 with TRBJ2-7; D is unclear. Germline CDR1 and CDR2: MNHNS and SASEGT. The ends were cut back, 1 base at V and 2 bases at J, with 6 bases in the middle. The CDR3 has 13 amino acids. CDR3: CASSEDGTYEQYF. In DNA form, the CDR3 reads TGTGCCAGCAGTGAAGACGGAACCTACGAGCAGTACTTC.